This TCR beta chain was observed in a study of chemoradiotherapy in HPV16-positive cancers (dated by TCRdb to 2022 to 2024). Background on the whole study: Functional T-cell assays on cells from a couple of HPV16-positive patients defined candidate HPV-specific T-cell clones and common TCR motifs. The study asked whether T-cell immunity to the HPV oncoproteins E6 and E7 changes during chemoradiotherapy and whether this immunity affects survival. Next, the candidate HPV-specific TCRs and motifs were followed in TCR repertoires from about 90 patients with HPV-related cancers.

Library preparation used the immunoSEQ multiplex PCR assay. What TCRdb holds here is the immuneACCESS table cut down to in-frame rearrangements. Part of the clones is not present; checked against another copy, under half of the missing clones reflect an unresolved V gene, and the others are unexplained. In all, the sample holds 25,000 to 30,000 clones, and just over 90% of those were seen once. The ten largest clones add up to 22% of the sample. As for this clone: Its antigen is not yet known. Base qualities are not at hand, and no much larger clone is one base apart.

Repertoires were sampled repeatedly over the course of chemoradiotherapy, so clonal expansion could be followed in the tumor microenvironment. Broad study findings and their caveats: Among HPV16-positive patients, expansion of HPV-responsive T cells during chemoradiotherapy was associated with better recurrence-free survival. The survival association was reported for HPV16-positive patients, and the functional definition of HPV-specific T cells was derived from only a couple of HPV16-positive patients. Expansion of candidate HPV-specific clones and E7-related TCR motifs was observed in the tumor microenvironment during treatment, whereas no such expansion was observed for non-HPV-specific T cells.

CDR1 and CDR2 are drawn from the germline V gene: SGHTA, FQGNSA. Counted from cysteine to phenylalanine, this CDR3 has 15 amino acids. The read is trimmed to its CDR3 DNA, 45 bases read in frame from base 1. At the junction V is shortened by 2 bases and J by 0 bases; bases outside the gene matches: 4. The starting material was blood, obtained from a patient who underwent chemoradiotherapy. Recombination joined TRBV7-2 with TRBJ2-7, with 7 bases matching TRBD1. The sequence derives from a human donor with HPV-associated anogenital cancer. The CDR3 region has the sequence CASSLQGVSSYEQYF. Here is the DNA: TGTGCCAGCAGCTTACAGGGGGTGAGCTCCTACGAGCAGTACTTC.